This section outlines one TCR beta chain sequence together with its context. Its cognate antigen is unknown. Germline trimming cut 7 bases from V and 2 bases from J; bases unmatched to any gene: 8. Germline values: CDR1 LNHDA, CDR2 SQIVND (reference sequence). The CDR3 is 14 amino acids. This sample stems from a study of cytomegalovirus exposure and HLA in healthy donors. Findings and limits, study-wide: The authors listed some 150 TCR beta chains as cytomegalovirus-associated. TCR sequences were mostly rare, though some public TCRs occurred in many donors.

60 Vbeta and 13 Jbeta primers were used in PCR. Only in-frame clones appear in the TCRdb table, and some are missing; sequencing was by immunoSEQ multiplex PCR. In all, the sample yields approximately 140,000 clones. The specimen sequenced was PBMCs. The receptor's source is a man aged 35-49 years in good health and CMV-seronegative. The rearrangement links TRBV19 to TRBJ2-7; 7 bases are shared with TRBD1. The CDR3 region has the DNA TGTGCCAGTAATATGAGGGGGCTAACCTACGAGCAGTACTTC. As protein: CASNMRGLTYEQYF.